These 3 T cell receptor beta chains were all obtained from the same sample, sequenced in a study of blood T cell repertoires in COVID-19. Clones were sequenced by immunoSEQ multiplex PCR, and TCRdb holds only the in-frame ones, with some missing. The sample lists more than 150,000 clones, over 80% seen once, with 10% to 15% in the top ten. Sample: PBMCs or T cells enriched from blood (not recorded which). These receptors were collected from a woman aged 55-70 years who had recovered from COVID-19.

This clone was recorded only once. The chain carries TRBV11-2 and TRBJ2-1; 7 positions agree with TRBD2. There are 14 residues in the CDR3. The germline V gene encodes CDR1 SGHAT and CDR2 FQNNGV. The V segment lost 3 bases and the J segment 7 bases; nucleotides outside the gene matches: 6. CDR3: CASSLAGVRNEQFF. Written as DNA, the CDR3 is TGTGCCAGCAGCTTGGCGGGAGTGCGTAATGAGCAGTTCTTC.

The chain couples TRBV9 to TRBJ1-2; D perhaps matches TRBD1 (6 bases). This CDR3 region has 14 residues. The germline gives CDR1 SGDLS, CDR2 YYNGEE. V dropped 2 bases and J dropped 8 bases, with 16 bases sitting between them. The CDR3 loop reads CASSVGGPEWGYTF. CDR3 coding DNA: TGTGCCAGCAGCGTCGGGGGGCCCGAATGGGGCTACACCTTC.

This clone occurred a few times. This chain joins TRBV24-1 and TRBJ2-3; TRBD2 might be the D (6 bases). Trimming cost V 5 bases and J 8 bases, with 10 bases left between them. The CDR3 is made up of 12 amino acids. The germline V gene encodes CDR1 KGHDR and CDR2 SFDVKD. The CDR3 region is CATSGDLGTQYF. The DNA for the CDR3 is TGTGCCACCAGTGGGGACTTAGGTACGCAGTATTTT.